Here is one T cell receptor beta chain with its context. Its target is not known. This record belongs to a study of shared clonotypes between healthy human individuals. Whole-study results and caveats: The study found about 4.6% of naive CD4 clonotypes shared across several donors. Sorted-subset sequencing, rarefaction showed, was incomplete despite large depth.

Assay used: immunoSEQ multiplex PCR; TCRdb lists only in-frame clones, some missing. This sample has millions of clones, with more than 90% found just once. Negatively enriched CD4+ T cells were divided by CD45RA into naive and memory. Sequencing input: naive CD4+ T cells sorted from blood. As for subset: CD45RA+ positively selected. The sequence came from a man aged 18 to 30 in good health.

The CDR3 region is CASSPQGRITGELFF. The DNA for the CDR3 is TGTGCCAGCAGCCCACAGGGGCGGATCACCGGGGAGCTGTTTTTT. The chain has TRBV2 and TRBJ2-2; 7 bases match TRBD1. CDR1 and CDR2 (germline): SNHLY, FYNNEI. The ends lost 6 bases at V and 4 bases at J; junction bases unmatched: 8. This CDR3 is 15 amino acids long.